The 15 T cell receptor beta chains reported below all come from one sample, sequenced in a study of T cell responses to AZD1222 COVID-19 vaccine. TCRdb's copy holds only in-frame clones and misses some; the assay was immunoSEQ multiplex PCR. In the table there are over 110,000 clones, roughly 91% of which are singletons. The source material was peripheral blood, sampled on day 0 of AZD1222 vaccination. These TCRs come from an adult in good health.

The chain links TRBV5-1 to TRBJ2-3, with D possibly being TRBD2 (6 bases). The V and J ends lost 6 bases and 15 bases respectively, with 20 bases between them. CDR3 length equals 12 residues. CDR1 and CDR2 (germline): SGHRS, YFSETQ. CDR3 in amino acids: CASTIRDSHLYF. CDR3 DNA: TGCGCCAGCACCATCCGGGACTCCCATTTATATTTT.

The chain uses TRBV6-2 or TRBV6-3 and TRBJ2-7, with unresolved D. Germline assignment: CDR1 MNHEY and CDR2 SVGEGT. The CDR3 consists of 13 residues. V lost 2 bases, J lost 4 bases, and 9 bases lay in between. CDR3 residues: CASSYVSGYEQYF. CDR3 DNA sequence: TGTGCCAGCAGTTACGTTTCGGGTTACGAGCAGTACTTC.

This chain joins TRBV15 and TRBJ2-3; no reliable D call. The V and J ends lost 2 bases and 2 bases respectively, with 8 bases between them. This CDR3 is built from 14 residues. Germline-derived CDR1 and CDR2 are LNHNV and YYDKDF (reference sequence). The CDR3 region has the DNA TGTGCCACCAGCAGAACACCGAACACAGATACGCAGTATTTT. As protein: CATSRTPNTDTQYF.

The J gene is TRBJ1-1, the V gene TRBV18; possible D gene TRBD1, 6 bases. Germline V gene lookup returns CDR1 KGHSH and CDR2 LQKENI. The CDR3 consists of 15 residues. The ends were cut back, 2 bases at V and 3 bases at J, with 13 bases in the middle. The CDR3 DNA reads as TGTGCCAGCTCACCAGCCAGGGGAGATTACACTGAAGCTTTCTTT. Translating it yields CASSPARGDYTEAFF.

V and J are TRBV6-5 and TRBJ2-2, with D tentatively TRBD2 (5 bases). V dropped 2 bases and J dropped 6 bases, with 7 bases sitting between them. Germline CDR1 is MNHEY and CDR2 is SVGAGI. The CDR3 sequence is 13 residues long. Written as DNA, the CDR3 is TGTGCCAGCAGTTACCGGGAACCCGGGGAGCTGTTTTTT. Protein sequence: CASSYREPGELFF.

The chain is built from TRBV7-2 and TRBJ1-1; D might be TRBD1 (5 bases). Germline V gene data show CDR1 as SGHTA and CDR2 as FQGNSA. Deletions cut 5 bases from V and 5 bases from J, with 15 bases between. This CDR3 region has 14 residues. The CDR3 loop reads CASSPSGLGTEAFF. The CDR3 bases are TGTGCCAGCAGCCCATCAGGGCTGGGGACTGAAGCTTTCTTT.

The chain links TRBV7-2 to TRBJ1-3; no reliable D call. V was pared by 1 base and J by 5 bases, with 12 bases between. CDR1 SGHTA and CDR2 FQGNSA come from the germline V gene. This CDR3 has 15 amino acids. CDR3 protein: CASSLDGESRNTIYF. The DNA of the CDR3 is TGTGCCAGCAGCTTAGACGGGGAGAGTCGAAACACCATATATTTT.

The chain links TRBV5-8 to TRBJ2-5, with D unclear. Deletions cut 0 bases from V and 5 bases from J, with 8 bases between. CDR1 is SGHTS, CDR2 YDEGEE, per germline. The CDR3 consists of 13 residues. Here the CDR3 DNA reads TGTGCCAGCAGCTTGGCCGGGTTGGAGACCCAGTACTTC. Amino acids: CASSLAGLETQYF.

The genes are TRBV28 and TRBJ2-5; 7 bases fit TRBD2. The germline CDR1 and CDR2 sequences are MDHEN and SYDVKM. CDR3 length: 15 amino acids. The junction had 10 bases not matched to a gene; V was cut back by 2 bases and J by 7 bases. The CDR3 DNA reads as TGTGCCAGCAGTTTAGTCGGCGGGAGCCAGGGGACCCAGTACTTC. Residues: CASSLVGGSQGTQYF.

V usage is TRBV7-9 and J usage is TRBJ1-2; D remains unclear. The V gene's germline CDR1 is SEHNR and CDR2 FQNEAQ (reference sequence). The CDR3 runs to 14 residues. Trimming removed 5 bases at V and 3 bases at J, with 13 bases between. CDR3 nucleotides: TGTGCCAGCAGCCGGGCCGGGTGGGACTATGGCTACACCTTC. Translated: CASSRAGWDYGYTF.

The rearrangement joins TRBV29-1 to TRBJ2-7, with D tentatively TRBD1 (6 bases). Germline loops: CDR1 SQVTM, CDR2 ANQGSEA. The CDR3 sequence is 11 residues long. V was trimmed by 4 bases and J by 6 bases, leaving 10 bases between them. The CDR3: CSVGGRGEQYF. The CDR3 coding sequence is TGCAGCGTTGGAGGCAGGGGCGAGCAGTACTTC.

The chain couples TRBV1 to TRBJ2-2; the table calls TRBD2, which could not be checked here. TRBV1 is a pseudogene locus. The CDR3 has 16 amino acids. The CDR3 here is CTSSQGKRGNTGELFF. CDR3 in DNA: TGCACCAGCAGCCAAGGTAAGCGCGGAAACACCGGGGAGCTGTTTTTT.

The CDR3 DNA reads TGTGCCAGTAATGTGGAGAACTATGGCTACACCTTC. As protein: CASNVENYGYTF. This rearrangement joins TRBV19 to TRBJ1-2; D remains ambiguous. This CDR3 is 12 amino acids long. Germline CDR1 reads LNHDA; CDR2 reads SQIVND (reference sequence). V lost 7 bases, J lost 2 bases, and 8 bases lay in between. Full variable domain (missing parts from reference TRBV19 and TRBJ1-2): DGGITQSPKYLFRKEGQNVTLSCEQNLNHDAMYWYRQDPGQGLRLIYYSQIVNDFQKGDIAEGYSVSREKKESFPLTVTSAQKNPTAFYLCASNVENYGYTFGSGTRLTVV.

This clone has a single count. The rearrangement uses TRBV5-1 and TRBJ2-4; 8 bases fit TRBD1. The junction had 6 bases not matched to a gene; V was cut back by 0 bases and J by 1 base. The CDR3 is 17 residues long. Germline CDR1 SGHRS, CDR2 YFSETQ. CDR3: CASSLGQGMGAKNIQYF. CDR3 nucleotides: TGCGCCAGCAGCTTGGGACAGGGGATGGGGGCCAAAAACATTCAGTACTTC.

J is TRBJ2-7 and V is TRBV12-3 or TRBV12-4; D is unclear. The CDR3 has 13 residues. V dropped 3 bases and J dropped 3 bases, with 9 bases sitting between them. CDR3 loop: CASSLRERYEQYF. CDR3 nucleotide sequence: TGTGCCAGCAGTTTGAGAGAGCGCTACGAGCAGTACTTC.